This T cell receptor beta chain was recovered during a study of T cells after yellow fever vaccination. General study points: The secondary response was weaker but peaked faster, day 5 versus 15. A large majority of primary-vaccination clones showed up again after the booster (just under 97% CD4, roughly 88% CD8).

Per the germline V gene, CDR1 is SGHRS and CDR2 is YFSETQ. The V and J ends lost 4 bases and 7 bases respectively, with 23 bases between them. The CDR3 is 16 amino acids. This clonotype was detected only a few times. Its antigen is not identified. By 5'RACE template switching, TCR cDNA was produced, with a universal primer site and UMIs added in the process. In TCRdb, the 5' RACE reads were re-called with MiXCR into one record per CDR3 protein. The sample comprises 300,000 or so distinct CDR3 sequences, about an eighth of which are singletons, and roughly 0.5% rests with the top ten. The clonotype comes from a young man who received the YFV17D yellow fever vaccine. The chain has TRBV5-1 and TRBJ1-2, with D uncertain. The sequences come from CD4+ T cells sorted from PBMCs, collected 45 days after the yellow fever booster vaccination. CDR3 in amino acids: CASSTGTLHKNSGYTF. The CDR3 DNA is TGCGCCAGCAGCACGGGCACACTGCACAAAAATTCTGGCTACACCTTC.